Listed below are T cell receptor beta chains from one sample, sequenced in a study of blood T cell repertoires in COVID-19. Sequenced by immunoSEQ multiplex PCR; TCRdb stores in-frame clones only, minus some. The table has fewer than 650,000 clones, roughly 91% seen once. The sequenced sample was peripheral blood. The receptors shown here come from a woman in her forties or fifties with COVID-19, enrolled during active disease. The CDR3 runs from the conserved cysteine through the conserved F or W. The D gene is left open where the match is weak. Rows give clone size only sometimes, using once, few, many, or a class for an expanded clone.

few	.	TRBV10-3	TRBJ2-1	TGTGCCATCAGTGAGCAAGGGGGTGGGAGTACCTACAATGAGCAGTTCTTC	CAISEQGGGSTYNEQFF
.	.	TRBV2	TRBJ1-3	TGTGCCAGCACCGCGGATGACTTCTCTGGAAACACCATATATTTT	CASTADDFSGNTIYF
.	TRBD2	TRBV5-1	TRBJ2-3	TGCGCCAGCAGCACCGGGGGGACTAGCGGGGCTACAGATACGCAGTATTTT	CASSTGGTSGATDTQYF
.	.	TRBV27	TRBJ1-2	TGTGCCAGCAGCCGTTGGGGAGCTAACTATGGCTACACCTTC	CASSRWGANYGYTF
.	.	TRBV3-1/TRBV3-2	TRBJ2-2	TGTGCCAGCAGCCAAACCGGGGTGGGGGAGCTGTTTTTT	CASSQTGVGELFF
.	TRBD1	TRBV4-1	TRBJ1-1	TGCGCCAGCAGCCGCTGGGGACAGGGCGAAGGGGGGAGCGCTTTCTTT	CASSRWGQGEGGSAFF
.	.	TRBV28	TRBJ1-6	TGTGCCAGCAGTTCTCGACAGGTCTCACCCCTCCACTTT	CASSSRQVSPLHF
.	.	TRBV4-1	TRBJ1-6	TGCGCCAGCAGCCTCCTAAACCTTTCACCCCTCCACTTT	CASSLLNLSPLHF
.	TRBD1	TRBV10-1	TRBJ2-3	TGCGCCAGCAGTGCCCTCCTTGGACAGGGGAAAACAGATACGCAGTATTTT	CASSALLGQGKTDTQYF
.	.	TRBV7-8	TRBJ1-5	TGTGCCAGCAGCCCCTGGGGGGACAGCAATCAGCCCCAGCATTTT	CASSPWGDSNQPQHF
.	TRBD1	TRBV7-9	TRBJ2-2	TGTGCCAGCAGCTTAGCCAGGGGGAAGTGGGCCGGGGAGCTGTTTTTT	CASSLARGKWAGELFF
.	.	TRBV3-1/TRBV3-2	TRBJ1-2	TGTGCCAGCAGCCTCCAGACAGTTGGCAATTATGGCTACACCTTC	CASSLQTVGNYGYTF
.	.	TRBV15	TRBJ1-5	TGTGCCACCAGCAGAGATGCCAGGGAAGGGAATCAGCCCCAGCATTTT	CATSRDAREGNQPQHF
once	TRBD1	TRBV27	TRBJ1-5	TGTGCCAGCAGTACCTCGACAGGGTTAAATCAGCCCCAGCATTTT	CASSTSTGLNQPQHF
.	.	TRBV28	TRBJ1-1	TGTGCCAGCAGTTTGTTTACAGGGCCCGACACTGAAGCTTTCTTT	CASSLFTGPDTEAFF
once	TRBD1	TRBV5-1	TRBJ1-2	TGCGCCAGCAGCTTGGAGATAGGGACAGCGACTAACTATGGCTACACCTTC	CASSLEIGTATNYGYTF
few	.	TRBV12-3/TRBV12-4	TRBJ1-1	TGTGCCAGCACTCGGACAGTCAACACTGAAGCTTTCTTT	CASTRTVNTEAFF
.	.	TRBV25-1	TRBJ1-3	TGTGCCAGCGTCAGGGATACTGGAAACACCATATATTTT	CASVRDTGNTIYF
.	.	TRBV27	TRBJ1-5	TGTGCCAGCAGTCCACTAGGGCTGAAGATCTATCAGCCCCAGCATTTT	CASSPLGLKIYQPQHF
.	TRBD2	TRBV10-1	TRBJ2-1	TGCGCCAGCAGTGATAGAAGAAGCGGGGGGGATTACAATGAGCAGTTCTTC	CASSDRRSGGDYNEQFF
once	.	TRBV25-1	TRBJ1-1	TGTGCCAGCAGTGCGGACAGCATGAACACTGAAGCTTTCTTT	CASSADSMNTEAFF
few	TRBD1	TRBV19	TRBJ1-6	TGTGCCAGTAGAACAGGGGAGAATTCACCCCTCCACTTT	CASRTGENSPLHF
.	.	TRBV30	TRBJ1-3	TGTGCCTGGAGTATAGGGGCTCTATTCTCTGGAAACACCATATATTTT	CAWSIGALFSGNTIYF
.	TRBD2	TRBV5-1	TRBJ2-1	TGCGCCAGCAGCTTGAGTGCTAGCGGGTCGAGCTCCTACAATGAGCAGTTCTTC	CASSLSASGSSSYNEQFF
.	.	TRBV30	TRBJ1-1	TGTGCCTGGGGCGCGGACAGTTCTGAAGCTTTCTTT	CAWGADSSEAFF
.	.	TRBV5-1	TRBJ2-5	TGCGCCAGCAGCAGTTTAGGGGGGGCGGCACAAGAGACCCAGTACTTC	CASSSLGGAAQETQYF
.	.	TRBV9	TRBJ1-1	TGTGCCAGCAGCACCCAAGTCAGGCGGGGGGGAAACACTGAAGCTTTCTTT	CASSTQVRRGGNTEAFF
.	TRBD1	TRBV5-1	TRBJ2-1	TGCGCCAGCACGAGGACAGGGGACTCTTGGGAGCAGTTCTTC	CASTRTGDSWEQFF
.	TRBD1	TRBV5-6	TRBJ1-1	TGTGCCAGCAGGCTTACAGGGGGCGGTGAAGCTTTCTTT	CASRLTGGGEAFF
.	TRBD1	TRBV29-1	TRBJ2-3	TGCAGCGCCAAACCTGGACAGGGCACAGATACGCAGTATTTT	CSAKPGQGTDTQYF